Sequencing of this T cell receptor beta chain was carried out in a study of radiation and T cells in renal cell carcinoma. As for this clone: Its antigen is currently unknown.

Time point described: blood 4 weeks post-SBRT, at nephrectomy. The treatment was: 15 Gy SBRT to primary tumor, nephrectomy 4 weeks later. Nephrectomy followed 15 Gy stereotactic body radiation by 4 weeks. Clones were read by immunoSEQ multiplex PCR, and TCRdb kept only the in-frame ones, dropping some. The sample records roughly 160,000 clones, approximately 90% being singletons. Study results and caveats: Without pretreatment biopsies, baseline tumor clonotype presence was undetermined. From baseline, blood top tumor clonotypes peaked at 2 weeks post-radiation.

This receptor was identified in a woman aged 45-59 years with renal cell carcinoma. The material was blood, obtained from a patient whose treatment included radiotherapy and nephrectomy.

The CDR3 coding sequence is TGTGCCAGCAGCGTTTTCGACAGGGGGTACACCTTC. Translating gives CASSVFDRGYTF. The rearrangement links TRBV2 to TRBJ1-2; TRBD1 agrees at 9 bases. This CDR3 has 12 residues. CDR1 is SNHLY, CDR2 FYNNEI, per germline. With 6 bases clipped from V and 11 bases from J, the junction kept 7 bases outside the gene matches. The full variable domain, rest sourced from reference TRBV2 and TRBJ1-2, is EPEVTQTPSHQVTQMGQEVILRCVPISNHLYFYWYRQILGQKVEFLVSFYNNEISEKSEIFDDQFSVERPDGSNFTLKIRSTKLEDSAMYFCASSVFDRGYTFGSGTRLTVV.